This TCR beta chain originates from a study of T cells in Graves' hyperthyroidism and ophthalmopathy. In the study overall: It was at initial diagnosis, before any treatment, that peripheral blood was collected. Study conclusions and caveats: Prediction of ophthalmopathy progression came a median 6.5 months pre-onset. Also found in blood were most expanded thyroid clonotypes above 0.001.

Graves' hyperthyroidism showing no ophthalmopathy progression within 18 months was considered stable. Amplification of TCR beta CDR3 regions used RNA as the template. HTBI primers were the set used in a first-round RT-PCR of the TCR CDR3. MiXCR was run by TCRdb on the multiplex PCR reads, yielding one entry per CDR3 protein. The sample contains 350,000 to 450,000 distinct CDR3 sequences, about 15% of which appear only once. This CDR3 has 14 amino acids. V shed 5 bases and J shed 0 bases, with 8 bases lying between them. Germline values: CDR1 MNHEY, CDR2 SVGEGT. This clonotype was detected many times. Its antigen is unidentified.

The source is a woman aged 55-69 years with Graves' hyperthyroidism. The source material was blood. The V and J genes are TRBV6-2 or TRBV6-3 and TRBJ1-5, with D possibly matching TRBD1 (6 bases). CDR3 nucleotides: TGTGCCAGCAGTACAGGGTATAGCAATCAGCCCCAGCATTTT. It is translated as CASSTGYSNQPQHF.